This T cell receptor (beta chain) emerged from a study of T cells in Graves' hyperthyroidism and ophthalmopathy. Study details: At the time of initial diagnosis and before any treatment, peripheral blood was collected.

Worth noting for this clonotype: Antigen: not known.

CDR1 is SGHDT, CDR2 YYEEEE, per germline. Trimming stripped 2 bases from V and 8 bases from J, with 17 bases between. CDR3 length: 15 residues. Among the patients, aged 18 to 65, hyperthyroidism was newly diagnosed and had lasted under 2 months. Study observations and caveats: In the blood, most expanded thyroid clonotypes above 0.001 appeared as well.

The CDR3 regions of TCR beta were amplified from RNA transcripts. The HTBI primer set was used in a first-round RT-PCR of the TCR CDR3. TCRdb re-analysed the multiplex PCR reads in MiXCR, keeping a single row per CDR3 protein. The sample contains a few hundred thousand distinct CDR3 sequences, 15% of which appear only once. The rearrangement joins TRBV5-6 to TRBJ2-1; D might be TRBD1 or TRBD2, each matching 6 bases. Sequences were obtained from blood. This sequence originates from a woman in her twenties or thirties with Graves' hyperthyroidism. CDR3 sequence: CASSFGGRSSDEQFF. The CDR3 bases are TGTGCCAGCAGCTTTGGGGGGCGGAGCTCGGATGAGCAGTTCTTC.